These 12 T cell receptor beta chains came from one sample sequenced in a study of T cell changes during pregnancy in multiple sclerosis. Data came from immunoSEQ multiplex PCR; TCRdb stores just in-frame clones and leaves some out. Of tens of thousands of clones listed, around 90% were seen once; the top ten hold 5.3%. The source material was CD8+ T cells from peripheral blood mononuclear cells, sampled before pregnancy. The receptors come from a female donor with multiple sclerosis, enrolled in a pregnancy study.

The rearrangement joins TRBV5-6 to TRBJ2-7; tentative D call: TRBD1 (6 bases). Germline V lookup: CDR1 SGHDT, CDR2 YYEEEE. The CDR3 runs 12 residues. The V and J ends lost 4 bases and 6 bases respectively, with 11 bases between them. The CDR3 reads CASSEGGFEQYF. CDR3 in DNA: TGTGCCAGCAGCGAAGGGGGTTTCGAGCAGTACTTC.

This clone has more than one count but fewer than ten. The chain couples TRBV6-1 to TRBJ1-3, with 9 bases matching TRBD1. The CDR3 is 14 residues long. The ends lost 10 bases at V and 2 bases at J; junction bases unmatched: 6. Germline V CDR1 and CDR2: MNHNS, SASEGT. CDR3 sequence (DNA): TGTGCCAACCTACAGGGGGCACCTGGAAACACCATATATTTT. This encodes CANLQGAPGNTIYF.

The gene calls are TRBV5-5 and TRBJ2-5; TRBD2 might be the D (6 bases). The CDR3 totals 15 residues. The germline V and J ends were trimmed by 0 bases and 3 bases, with 12 bases remaining between them. Germline V lookup: CDR1 SGHKS, CDR2 YYEKEE (reference sequence). CDR3 sequence reads: CASSLGTKTEETQYF. In nucleotides, the CDR3 is TGTGCCAGCAGCTTGGGGACTAAAACAGAAGAGACCCAGTACTTC.

This clone was counted only a few times. This chain links TRBV18 with TRBJ1-3; D unresolved. The ends were cut back, 5 bases at V and 1 base at J, with 9 bases in the middle. This CDR3 has 14 residues. The germline V gene has CDR1 KGHSH and CDR2 LQKENI. CDR3 sequence: CASSSDESGNTIYF. CDR3 sequence (DNA): TGTGCCAGCTCAAGCGATGAATCTGGAAACACCATATATTTT.

V is TRBV5-8 and J is TRBJ2-3, with a tentative D call TRBD1 (6 bases). Germline CDR1 reads SGHTS; CDR2 reads YDEGEE. This CDR3 is built from 17 residues. V dropped 0 bases and J dropped 6 bases, with 20 bases sitting between them. For the CDR3, the DNA is TGTGCCAGCAGCTTGGTCCAAATTGGGGGCCCCCCCGATACGCAGTATTTT. Translation gives CASSLVQIGGPPDTQYF. The whole variable domain, remainder taken from reference TRBV5-8 and TRBJ2-3, is EAGVTQSPTHLIKTRGQQATLRCSPISGHTSVYWYQQALGLGLQFLLWYDEGEERNRGNFPPRFSGRQFPNYSSELNVNALELEDSALYLCASSLVQIGGPPDTQYFGPGTRLTVL.

In DNA, the CDR3 is TGTGCCAGCAGCTACACTAGCGGGGGGGTCAATGAGCAGTTCTTC. Residues: CASSYTSGGVNEQFF. This sequence joins TRBV6-6 and TRBJ2-1; 13 positions agree with TRBD2. Looked up from germline, CDR1 is MNHNY and CDR2 is SVGAGI (reference sequence). This CDR3 has 15 residues. After removal of 6 bases from V and 6 bases from J, the junction contained 5 bases not matched to a gene.

V is TRBV13 and J is TRBJ1-2, with 9 bases matching TRBD1. The junction had 17 bases not matched to a gene; V was cut back by 4 bases and J by 14 bases. The CDR3 is 15 residues long. Germline V lookup: CDR1 PRHDT, CDR2 FYEKMQ (reference sequence). The CDR3 DNA sequence: TGTGCCAGCAGCTCAGGGACCGGGACAGGGCCCACTTTTACCTTC. Translating gives CASSSGTGTGPTFTF.

About this clone: One end of the junction fails to match germline, which may point to a read error. The chain joins TRBV7-6 to TRBJ1-2, with D uncertain. Germline V gene lookup returns CDR1 SGHVS and CDR2 FNYEAQ. This CDR3 has 12 residues. CDR3: CASSLLGDFIYF. The CDR3 nucleotides read TGTGCCAGCAGCTTATTGGGAGATTTCATTTACTTC.

This clone was counted a single time. V usage is TRBV29-1 and J usage is TRBJ1-2; 8 bases are shared with TRBD1. The CDR3 length is 13 residues. Per the germline V gene, CDR1 is SQVTM and CDR2 is ANQGSEA. After removal of 5 bases from V and 8 bases from J, the junction contained 10 bases not matched to a gene. CDR3 loop: CSVRTGILGGYTF. In nucleotides, the CDR3 is TGCAGCGTTCGGACAGGGATACTGGGCGGCTACACCTTC.

The chain joins TRBV27 to TRBJ1-1; no clear D gene. The CDR3 consists of 12 residues. From germline, CDR1 is MNHEY and CDR2 SMNVEV (reference sequence). Deletions cut 3 bases from V and 7 bases from J, with 9 bases between. The CDR3 reads CASSFGDGEAFF. DNA for the CDR3: TGTGCCAGCAGTTTCGGAGACGGTGAAGCTTTCTTT.

V gene TRBV9 combines with J gene TRBJ2-7; 7 bases are a match to TRBD1. Germline values: CDR1 SGDLS, CDR2 YYNGEE. The CDR3 totals 15 residues. The V segment lost 4 bases and the J segment 3 bases; nucleotides outside the gene matches: 10. The CDR3 reads CASSNDRDSLYEQYF. The CDR3 DNA is TGTGCCAGCAGCAACGACCGGGACAGCCTCTACGAGCAGTACTTC.

V is TRBV6-4 and J is TRBJ2-5; tentative D call: TRBD1 (6 bases). The CDR3 length is 16 residues. The germline V gene encodes CDR1 MRHNA and CDR2 SNTAGT. V was pared by 4 bases and J by 3 bases, with 18 bases between. The CDR3 DNA follows: TGTGCCAGCAGTGGGTCTTTCCGGGACACCAAAGAGACCCAGTACTTC. Its protein is CASSGSFRDTKETQYF.